This T cell receptor beta chain was sequenced during a study of T cells after yellow fever vaccination. V dropped 3 bases and J dropped 7; count of bases not matched to a gene: 3. The germline V gene encodes CDR1 SGHNT and CDR2 YYREEE (reference sequence). The CDR3 covers 15 residues. Each CDR3 protein gets one entry after TCRdb re-called the 5' RACE reads with MiXCR. The data contain some 600,000 distinct CDR3 sequences, around an eighth of them singletons. Sequences were derived from PBMCs, sampled on the day of the yellow fever booster vaccination. The TCR comes from a man aged 25 to 45 who received the YFV17D yellow fever vaccine. This chain links TRBV5-4 with TRBJ2-2; TRBD2 aligns across 13 bases. The CDR3 sequence is CASSYRLAGGGELFF. In nucleotides, the CDR3 is TGTGCCAGCAGCTATCGACTAGCGGGAGGCGGGGAGCTGTTTTTT.